A single sample gave rise to the 23 T cell receptor beta chains below, sequenced in a study of T cells in Graves' hyperthyroidism and ophthalmopathy. TCR beta CDR3 sequences were amplified from RNA transcripts. When the TCR CDR3 underwent first-round RT-PCR, the HTBI primer set was used. TCRdb passed the multiplex PCR reads through MiXCR, listing each CDR3 protein once. The sample shows over 250,000 distinct CDR3 sequences, less than 30% of them seen only once. The sample comprised blood. The receptors originated from a man between 40 and 49 years old with Graves' hyperthyroidism that later progressed to Graves' ophthalmopathy.

The chain couples TRBV28 to TRBJ2-5; a weak D match, TRBD2 (6 bases). Trimming removed 6 bases at V and 5 bases at J, with 22 bases between. The CDR3 is made up of 16 amino acids. Germline assignment: CDR1 MDHEN and CDR2 SYDVKM. This CDR3 reads CASRGHSGSRRETQYF. In nucleotides, the CDR3 is TGTGCCAGCAGGGGCCACAGCGGGTCGAGGAGGGAGACCCAGTACTTC.

The genes are TRBV4-1 and TRBJ1-3; D unclear. Between the trimmed V and J ends, which lost 0 bases and 2 bases, there was a span of 20 bases. CDR1 and CDR2 from the germline V gene are MGHRA and YSYEKL. CDR3 length: 19 amino acids. This chain's CDR3 is CASSQDRSGPFVTGNTIYF. CDR3 coding DNA: TGCGCCAGCAGCCAAGATAGGTCTGGGCCTTTTGTCACTGGAAACACCATATATTTT.

This rearrangement joins TRBV7-2 to TRBJ1-5; D unclear. The germline V gene has CDR1 SGHTA and CDR2 FQGNSA. Trimming left V 3 bases short and J 4 bases short, with 13 bases between. This CDR3 has 15 residues. CDR3 protein: CASSLGTDKNQPQHF. CDR3 nucleotides: TGTGCCAGCAGCTTGGGCACCGATAAAAATCAGCCCCAGCATTTT.

The CDR3 DNA is TGTGCCAGCAGTTGGCAGGACTTAGGCTACACCTTC. Amino acids: CASSWQDLGYTF. This chain links TRBV28 with TRBJ1-2; D gene ambiguous. CDR3 length: 12 residues. The germline V gene has CDR1 MDHEN and CDR2 SYDVKM. V lost 4 bases to trimming and J lost 8 bases, with 11 bases between them.

This clonotype has a count of ten or more. The chain recombines TRBV10-3 with TRBJ1-1; TRBD1 might be the D (5 bases). CDR1 ENHRY and CDR2 SYGVKD come from the germline V gene. Trimming removed 3 bases from V and 6 bases from J, with 17 bases in between. This CDR3 spans 15 amino acids. CDR3 sequence reads: CAISDGKTVGAEAFF. The CDR3 DNA follows: TGTGCCATCAGTGACGGCAAGACAGTCGGCGCTGAAGCTTTCTTT.

Many counts were recorded for this clonotype. CDR3 sequence reads: CSASPPGQGVVGNQPQHF. The DNA for the CDR3 is TGCAGTGCTAGCCCTCCGGGACAGGGAGTTGTAGGCAATCAGCCCCAGCATTTT. The chain links TRBV20-1 to TRBJ1-5; TRBD1 aligns across 9 bases. Germline assignment: CDR1 DFQATT and CDR2 SNEGSKA (reference sequence). V lost 3 bases, J lost 2 bases, and 14 bases stayed unmatched. The CDR3 runs to 18 residues.

This clonotype has ten or more counts. The J gene is TRBJ2-6, the V gene TRBV24-1; TRBD1 aligns across 9 bases. The CDR3 covers 17 residues. Trimming removed 4 bases from V and 2 bases from J; junction bases left unmatched: 5. Germline V gives CDR1 KGHDR, CDR2 SFDVKD. The CDR3 loop reads CATSEPQGAAGANVLTF. In DNA, the CDR3 is TGTGCCACCAGTGAACCACAGGGGGCGGCTGGGGCCAACGTCCTGACTTTC.

The table lists this clonotype with many counts. This chain links TRBV6-2 or TRBV6-3 with TRBJ2-7; TRBD1 aligns across 8 bases. Germline V gene lookup returns CDR1 MNHEY and CDR2 SVGEGT. The CDR3 runs 14 residues. The junction had 9 bases not matched to a gene; V was cut back by 5 bases and J by 6 bases. The CDR3 nucleotides read TGTGCCAGCAGTGGACAGGGAAAATCGATCGAGCAGTACTTC. Translated: CASSGQGKSIEQYF.

The sample holds many counts of this clonotype. J is TRBJ2-7 and V is TRBV30; D gene unclear. Germline loops: CDR1 GTSNPN, CDR2 SVGIG (reference sequence). V was clipped by 2 bases and J by 3 bases, with 5 bases between them. The length of the CDR3 is 11 residues. The CDR3 spells CAWSLRYEQYF. CDR3 bases: TGTGCCTGGAGTTTGCGCTACGAGCAGTACTTC.

Many counts were recorded for this clonotype. The J gene is TRBJ2-7, the V gene TRBV20-1; TRBD2 matches 8 bases. Germline CDR1 and CDR2: DFQATT and SNEGSKA (reference sequence). This CDR3 spans 14 amino acids. J gave up 4 bases and V 1 base, and 6 bases lay outside the gene matches. The DNA of the CDR3 is TGCAGTGCTAGAGTTCCCAGCGGGAGATACGAGCAGTACTTC. Protein: CSARVPSGRYEQYF.

This clonotype was seen ten or more times. The chain couples TRBV5-6 to TRBJ2-7; tentative D call: TRBD2 (6 bases). The germline V gene encodes CDR1 SGHDT and CDR2 YYEEEE. Deletions cut 1 base from V and 1 base from J, with 15 bases between. The length of the CDR3 is 16 residues. The CDR3 coding sequence is TGTGCCAGCAGCTTGTTTGGCGCGGGGTATTCCTACGAGCAGTACTTC. Translation: CASSLFGAGYSYEQYF. Using reference TRBV5-6 and TRBJ2-7 for the parts outside the CDR3, the full variable domain is DAGVTQSPTHLIKTRGQQVTLRCSPKSGHDTVSWYQQALGQGPQFIFQYYEEEERQRGNFPDRFSGHQFPNYSSELNVNALLLGDSALYLCASSLFGAGYSYEQYFGPGTRLTVT.

This clonotype was seen repeatedly, ten times or more. The rearrangement joins TRBV28 to TRBJ1-5; D is unclear. Looked up from germline, CDR1 is MDHEN and CDR2 is SYDVKM. Trimming removed 2 bases at V and 6 bases at J, with 11 bases between. This CDR3 comprises 14 residues. The CDR3 is CASSLKGFLQPQHF. In DNA, the CDR3 is TGTGCCAGCAGTTTAAAGGGTTTCCTTCAGCCCCAGCATTTT.

This chain joins TRBV28 and TRBJ1-2, with a possible D match to TRBD1 (6 bases). This CDR3 contains 13 residues. Germline CDR1 MDHEN, CDR2 SYDVKM. V dropped 7 bases and J dropped 5 bases, with 14 bases sitting between them. CDR3: CASTRGGGYGYTF. For the CDR3, the DNA is TGTGCCAGCACTCGGGGAGGGGGGTATGGCTACACCTTC.

This clonotype has a count of ten or more. The chain combines TRBV24-1 with TRBJ2-5; 9 bases are shared with TRBD1. The germline V gene encodes CDR1 KGHDR and CDR2 SFDVKD. CDR3 length: 15 residues. The ends lost 7 bases at V and 2 bases at J; junction bases unmatched: 7. CDR3 bases: TGTGCCACCAGCTGGAACAGGGGGCCGCAAGAGACCCAGTACTTC. Protein: CATSWNRGPQETQYF.

V and J are TRBV3-1 and TRBJ1-1; D is unresolved. Trimming removed 0 bases from V and 0 bases from J, with 5 bases in between. Germline CDR1 reads LGHDT; CDR2 reads YNNKEL (reference sequence). CDR3 length: 14 residues. CDR3 DNA: TGTGCCAGCAGCCAAGAGTCGGTGAACACTGAAGCTTTCTTT. Amino acids: CASSQESVNTEAFF.

This clonotype was observed a few times. The chain links TRBV18 to TRBJ1-5; D uncertain. Germline CDR1 and CDR2: KGHSH and LQKENI. This CDR3 has 14 residues. Deletions cut 2 bases from V and 4 bases from J, with 9 bases between. The CDR3 bases are TGTGCCAGCTCACCATTAGGAACTAATCAGCCCCAGCATTTT. This encodes CASSPLGTNQPQHF.

This clonotype was recorded at least ten times. The J gene is TRBJ2-5, the V gene TRBV4-1, with unresolved D. Germline CDR1 is MGHRA and CDR2 is YSYEKL. The CDR3 consists of 14 residues. The V and J ends lost 0 bases and 4 bases respectively, with 9 bases between them. CDR3 in amino acids: CASSQDSYGETQYF. CDR3 in DNA: TGCGCCAGCAGCCAAGATAGTTATGGAGAGACCCAGTACTTC.

This clonotype came up many times. The rearrangement uses TRBV28 and TRBJ2-5; 9 positions match TRBD1. V shed 6 bases, J shed 5 bases, and the junction held 7 bases outside the gene matches. CDR3 length: 14 amino acids. From germline, CDR1 is MDHEN and CDR2 SYDVKM. CDR3 loop: CASSRTGAGETQYF. In nucleotides, the CDR3 is TGTGCCAGCAGCAGGACAGGGGCGGGGGAGACCCAGTACTTC.

This clonotype was detected many times. The chain employs TRBV3-1 and TRBJ1-2, with D possibly TRBD1 on 5 matching bases. Trimming removed 1 base from V and 8 bases from J, with 17 bases in between. The CDR3 totals 15 residues. Per the germline V gene, CDR1 is LGHDT and CDR2 is YNNKEL (reference sequence). CDR3 in DNA: TGTGCCAGCAGCCAAGTCGGGACTAACTCAGGAGGCTACACCTTC. This codes for CASSQVGTNSGGYTF.

This clonotype showed up many times. This chain uses TRBV6-6 with TRBJ2-2; 10 bases are a match to TRBD2. This CDR3 comprises 19 residues. With 7 bases clipped from V and 2 bases from J, the junction kept 16 bases outside the gene matches. CDR1 and CDR2 from the germline V gene are MNHNY and SVGAGI (reference sequence). CDR3 amino acids: CASNWDLGLADRNTGELFF. For the CDR3, the DNA is TGTGCCAGCAACTGGGATCTTGGACTAGCGGATAGAAACACCGGGGAGCTGTTTTTT.

This clonotype appeared many times. The chain is built from TRBV28 and TRBJ1-1; 9 bases map to TRBD1. The ends lost 1 base at V and 3 bases at J; junction bases unmatched: 6. The CDR3 consists of 16 residues. CDR1 and CDR2 from the germline V gene are MDHEN and SYDVKM. CDR3 sequence reads: CASSLYRGRLDTEAFF. The CDR3 coding sequence is TGTGCCAGCAGTTTATACAGGGGGCGTCTGGACACTGAAGCTTTCTTT.

This clonotype was recorded many times. The chain has TRBV6-5 and TRBJ2-7, with TRBD2 matching over 7 bases. This CDR3 region has 14 residues. The V gene's germline CDR1 is MNHEY and CDR2 SVGAGI. Unmatched junction bases numbered 7, after V lost 6 bases and J lost 2 bases. For the CDR3, the DNA is TGTGCCAGCAGGCTTACTAGCGCTACCTACGAGCAGTACTTC. This translates into CASRLTSATYEQYF.

In this sample, this clonotype turned up many times. Compared with germline, one end of the junction differs, possibly owing to a read error. The chain has TRBV28 and TRBJ1-6; the D gene is possibly TRBD1 (5 bases). The CDR3 length is 12 residues. Germline V CDR1 and CDR2: MDHEN, SYDVKM. CDR3 coding DNA: TGTGCCAGCAGTTTATCGTCGGGACCCCTTCACTTT. Residues: CASSLSSGPLHF.